Sequencing of this T cell receptor (beta chain) was carried out in a study of post-analysis software for immune sequencing data. Study information: Secondary progressive, relapsing-remitting and progressive-relapsing multiple sclerosis were among the included disease courses. The study, taken as a whole, reports: The authors found that F measure strongly co-clustered same-batch samples. In patients, about five TRBV segments were more frequent than in controls, with TRBV5-6, TRBV5-1 and TRBV20-1 among them. Significantly lower normalized Chao1 diversity was seen in multiple sclerosis patients than in controls.

This CDR3 spans 15 amino acids. Germline trimming cut 2 bases from V and 3 bases from J; bases unmatched to any gene: 7. The germline V gene encodes CDR1 SGHTA and CDR2 FQGNSA. Libraries were made from TCR beta cDNA, and they carried unique molecular identifiers. TCRdb analysed the PCR reads with MiXCR anew, one entry per CDR3 protein. The sample has 650,000 to 850,000 distinct CDR3 sequences; 35% to 55% are singletons. Comments on this clonotype: The antigen is unknown.

The sequencing input was blood. This clonotype was obtained from a girl between 5 and 17 years old with multiple sclerosis. The chain couples TRBV7-2 to TRBJ2-7; 7 bases fit TRBD2. CDR3 DNA: TGTGCCAGCAGCTTACAAGCGGGAACTAACTACGAGCAGTACTTC. Translated, it gives CASSLQAGTNYEQYF.